The sequence of this TCR beta chain was determined in a study of blood T cell repertoires in COVID-19. V lost 3 bases, J lost 10 bases, and 17 bases lay in between. CDR3 length: 15 residues. Germline V lookup: CDR1 SGHRS, CDR2 YFSETQ. Profiling relied on immunoSEQ multiplex PCR, and the TCRdb table lists in-frame clones only, not all of them. The data contain a few hundred thousand clones, around 87% of them singletons. The sample consisted of PBMCs or T cells enriched from blood (not recorded which). The TCR sequence derives from a man aged 25 to 45 who had recovered from COVID-19. The genes are TRBV5-1 and TRBJ1-6, with a possible D match to TRBD1 (6 bases). The CDR3 coding sequence is TGCGCCAGCAGCTCTACCCAGGGGCAGGGCTCACCCCTCCACTTT. It yields the protein CASSSTQGQGSPLHF.